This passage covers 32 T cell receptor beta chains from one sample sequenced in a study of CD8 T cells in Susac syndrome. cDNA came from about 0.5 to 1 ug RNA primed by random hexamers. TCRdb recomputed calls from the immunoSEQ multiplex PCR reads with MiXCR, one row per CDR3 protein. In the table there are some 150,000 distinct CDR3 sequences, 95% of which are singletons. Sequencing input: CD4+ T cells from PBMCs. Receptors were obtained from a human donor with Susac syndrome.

DNA of the CDR3: TGTGCCAGTAGTATAATGGAAGGGGGGAATGAGCAGTTCTTC. It yields the protein CASSIMEGGNEQFF. The chain joins TRBV19 to TRBJ2-1; D could derive from TRBD1 or TRBD2 (6 bases each). Germline V gene data show CDR1 as LNHDA and CDR2 as SQIVND (reference sequence). CDR3 length equals 14 residues. Trimming stripped 2 bases from V and 7 bases from J, with 12 bases between.

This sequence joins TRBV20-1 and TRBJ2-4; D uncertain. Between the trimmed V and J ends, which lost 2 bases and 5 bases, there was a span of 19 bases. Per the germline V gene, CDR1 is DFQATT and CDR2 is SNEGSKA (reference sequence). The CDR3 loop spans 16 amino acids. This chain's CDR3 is CSARTWGSATQNIQYF. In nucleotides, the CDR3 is TGCAGTGCTAGAACATGGGGATCTGCCACCCAAAACATTCAGTACTTC.

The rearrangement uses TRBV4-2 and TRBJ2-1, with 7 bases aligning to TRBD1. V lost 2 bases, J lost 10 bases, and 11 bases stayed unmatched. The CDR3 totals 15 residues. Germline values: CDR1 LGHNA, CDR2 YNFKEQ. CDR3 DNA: TGTGCCAGCAGCCAATCTCGGACAGGCCCTGAGGAGCAGTTCTTC. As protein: CASSQSRTGPEEQFF.

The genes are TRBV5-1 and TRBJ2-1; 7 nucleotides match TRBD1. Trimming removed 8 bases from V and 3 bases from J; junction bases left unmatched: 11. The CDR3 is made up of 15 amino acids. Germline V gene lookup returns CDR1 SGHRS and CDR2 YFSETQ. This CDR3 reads CASARGTGDYNEQFF. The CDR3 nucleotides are TGCGCCAGTGCCAGGGGAACAGGGGACTACAATGAGCAGTTCTTC. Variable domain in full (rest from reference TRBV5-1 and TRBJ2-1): KAGVTQTPRYLIKTRGQQVTLSCSPISGHRSVSWYQQTPGQGLQFLFEYFSETQRNKGNFPGRFSGRQFSNSRSEMNVSTLELGDSALYLCASARGTGDYNEQFFGPGTRLTVL.

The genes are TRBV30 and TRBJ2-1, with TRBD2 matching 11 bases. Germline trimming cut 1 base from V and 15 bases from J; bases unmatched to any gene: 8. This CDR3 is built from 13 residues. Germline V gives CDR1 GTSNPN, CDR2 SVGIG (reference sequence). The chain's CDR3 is CAWSGGDGTSGFF. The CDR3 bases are TGTGCCTGGAGTGGAGGGGATGGGACTAGCGGGTTCTTC.

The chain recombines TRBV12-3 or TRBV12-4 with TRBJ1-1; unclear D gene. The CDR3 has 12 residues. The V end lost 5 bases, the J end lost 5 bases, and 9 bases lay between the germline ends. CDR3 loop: CASSTSGTEAFF. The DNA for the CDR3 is TGTGCCAGCAGTACCAGTGGTACTGAAGCTTTCTTT.

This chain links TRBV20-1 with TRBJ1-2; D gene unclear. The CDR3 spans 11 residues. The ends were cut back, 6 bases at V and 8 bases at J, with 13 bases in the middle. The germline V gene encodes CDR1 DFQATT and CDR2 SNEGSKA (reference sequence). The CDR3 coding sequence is TGCAGTGCCCAGACACAGCGGGGCTACACCTTC. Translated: CSAQTQRGYTF.

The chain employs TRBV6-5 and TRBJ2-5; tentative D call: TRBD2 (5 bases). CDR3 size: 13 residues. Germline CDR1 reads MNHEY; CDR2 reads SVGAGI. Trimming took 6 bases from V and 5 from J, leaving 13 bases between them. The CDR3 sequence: CASREVGWETQYF. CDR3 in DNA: TGTGCCAGCAGGGAGGTGGGTTGGGAGACCCAGTACTTC.

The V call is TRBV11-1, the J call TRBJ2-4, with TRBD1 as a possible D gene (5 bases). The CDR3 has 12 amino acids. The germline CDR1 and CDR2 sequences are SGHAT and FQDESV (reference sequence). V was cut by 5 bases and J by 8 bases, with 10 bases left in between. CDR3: CASSADRDIQYF. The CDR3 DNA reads TGTGCCAGCAGCGCAGACAGAGACATTCAGTACTTC.

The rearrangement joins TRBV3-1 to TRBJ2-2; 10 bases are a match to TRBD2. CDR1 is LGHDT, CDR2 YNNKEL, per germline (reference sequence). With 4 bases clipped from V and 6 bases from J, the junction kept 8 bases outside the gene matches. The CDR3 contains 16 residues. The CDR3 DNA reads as TGTGCCAGCAGCCTCCTGACTAGCGGGTCGGCCGGGGAGCTGTTTTTT. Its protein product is CASSLLTSGSAGELFF.

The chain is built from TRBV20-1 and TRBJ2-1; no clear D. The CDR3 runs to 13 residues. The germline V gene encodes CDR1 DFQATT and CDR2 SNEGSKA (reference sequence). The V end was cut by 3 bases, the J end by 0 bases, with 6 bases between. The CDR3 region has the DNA TGCAGTGCTAGGACCACCTCCTACAATGAGCAGTTCTTC. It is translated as CSARTTSYNEQFF.

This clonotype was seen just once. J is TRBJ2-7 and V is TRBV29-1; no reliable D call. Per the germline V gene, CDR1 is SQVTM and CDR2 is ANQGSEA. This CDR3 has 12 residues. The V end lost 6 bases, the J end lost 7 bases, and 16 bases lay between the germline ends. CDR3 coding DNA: TGCAGCGTGTCCAGTGCCGGCCGTGAGCAGTACTTC. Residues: CSVSSAGREQYF.

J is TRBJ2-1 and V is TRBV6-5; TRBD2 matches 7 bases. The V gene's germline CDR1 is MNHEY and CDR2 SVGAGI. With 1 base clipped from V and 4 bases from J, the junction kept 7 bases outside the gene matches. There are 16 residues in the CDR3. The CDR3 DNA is TGTGCCAGCAGTTACTATGACGGGGGGTGGTACAATGAGCAGTTCTTC. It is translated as CASSYYDGGWYNEQFF.

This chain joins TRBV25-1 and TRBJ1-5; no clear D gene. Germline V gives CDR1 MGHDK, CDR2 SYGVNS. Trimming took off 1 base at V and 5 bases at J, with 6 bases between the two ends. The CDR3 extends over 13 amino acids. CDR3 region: CASSESPYQPQHF. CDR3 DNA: TGTGCCAGCAGTGAATCCCCGTATCAGCCCCAGCATTTT.

The CDR3 sequence is CASRPVTGSNEQFF. CDR3 DNA sequence: TGTGCCAGCAGGCCGGTGACGGGGTCGAATGAGCAGTTCTTC. V usage is TRBV5-6 and J usage is TRBJ2-1; weak D call: TRBD2 (5 bases). Germline V gives CDR1 SGHDT, CDR2 YYEEEE. V was cut by 5 bases and J by 7 bases, with 16 bases left in between. The CDR3 has 14 amino acids.

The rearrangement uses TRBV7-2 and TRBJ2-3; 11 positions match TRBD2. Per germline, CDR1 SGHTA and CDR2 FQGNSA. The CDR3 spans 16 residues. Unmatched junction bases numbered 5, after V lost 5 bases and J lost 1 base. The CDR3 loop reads CASSLLAGGRTDTQYF. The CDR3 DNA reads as TGTGCCAGCAGCCTCTTAGCGGGGGGGCGCACAGATACGCAGTATTTT.

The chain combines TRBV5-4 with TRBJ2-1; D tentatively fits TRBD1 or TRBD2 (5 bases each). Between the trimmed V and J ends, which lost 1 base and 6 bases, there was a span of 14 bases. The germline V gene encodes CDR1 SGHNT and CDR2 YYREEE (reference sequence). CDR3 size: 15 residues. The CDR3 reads CASSLTGSGANEQFF. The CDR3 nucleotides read TGTGCCAGCAGCTTGACGGGATCCGGGGCCAATGAGCAGTTCTTC.

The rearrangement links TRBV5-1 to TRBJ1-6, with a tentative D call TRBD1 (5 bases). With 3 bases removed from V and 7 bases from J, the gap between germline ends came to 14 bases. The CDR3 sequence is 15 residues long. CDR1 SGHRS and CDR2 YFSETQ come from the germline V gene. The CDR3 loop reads CASSSGRLRNSPLHF. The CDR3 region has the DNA TGCGCCAGCAGCTCGGGACGGTTACGAAATTCACCCCTCCACTTT.

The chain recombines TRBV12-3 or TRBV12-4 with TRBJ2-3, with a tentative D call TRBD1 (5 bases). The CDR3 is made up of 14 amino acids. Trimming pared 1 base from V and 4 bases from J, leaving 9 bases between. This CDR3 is CASSLGVGADTQYF. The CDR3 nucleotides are TGTGCCAGCAGTTTAGGGGTAGGGGCAGATACGCAGTATTTT.

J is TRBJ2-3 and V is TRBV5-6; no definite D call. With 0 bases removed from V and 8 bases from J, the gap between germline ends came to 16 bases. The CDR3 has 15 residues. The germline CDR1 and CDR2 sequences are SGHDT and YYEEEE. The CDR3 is CASSLDYGSKVTQYF. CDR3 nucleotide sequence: TGTGCCAGCAGCTTGGATTACGGGTCCAAAGTTACGCAGTATTTT.

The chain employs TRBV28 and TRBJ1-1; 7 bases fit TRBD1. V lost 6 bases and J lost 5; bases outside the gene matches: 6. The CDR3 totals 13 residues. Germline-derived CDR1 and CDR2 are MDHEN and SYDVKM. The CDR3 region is CASRGQVTTEAFF. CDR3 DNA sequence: TGTGCCAGCAGAGGACAGGTGACGACTGAAGCTTTCTTT.

As DNA, the CDR3 is TGTGCCAGCAGCCAACTTGGGGGTGAAGAGACCCAGTACTTC. Translated: CASSQLGGEETQYF. The chain joins TRBV14 to TRBJ2-5; D might be TRBD1 or TRBD2, each matching 5 bases. The length of the CDR3 is 14 residues. The V gene's germline CDR1 is SGHDN and CDR2 FVKESK. Trimming removed 2 bases at V and 3 bases at J, with 10 bases between.

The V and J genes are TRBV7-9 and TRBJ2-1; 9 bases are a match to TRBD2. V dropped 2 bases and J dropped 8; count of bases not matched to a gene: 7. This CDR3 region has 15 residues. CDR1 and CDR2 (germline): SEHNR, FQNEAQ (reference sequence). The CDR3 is CASSLLAGIRDEQFF. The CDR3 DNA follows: TGTGCCAGCAGCTTACTAGCGGGGATTAGGGATGAGCAGTTCTTC.

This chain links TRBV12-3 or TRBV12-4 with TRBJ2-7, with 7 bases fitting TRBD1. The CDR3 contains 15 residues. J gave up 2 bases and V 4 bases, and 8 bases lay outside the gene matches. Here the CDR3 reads CASSSIHRGTYEQYF. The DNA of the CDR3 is TGTGCCAGCAGTTCCATCCACAGGGGAACCTACGAGCAGTACTTC.

The DNA of the CDR3 is TGTGCCTGGAGTATGGACAACGGGAACACTGAAGCTTTCTTT. Amino acids: CAWSMDNGNTEAFF. The chain links TRBV30 to TRBJ1-1; D is perhaps TRBD1 (5 bases). Trimming cost V 2 bases and J 1 base, with 11 bases left between them. Germline V CDR1 and CDR2: GTSNPN, SVGIG (reference sequence). The CDR3 runs 14 residues.

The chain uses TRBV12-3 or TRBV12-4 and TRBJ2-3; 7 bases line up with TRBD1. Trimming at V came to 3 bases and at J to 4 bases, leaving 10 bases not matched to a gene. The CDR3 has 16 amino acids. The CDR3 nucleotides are TGTGCCAGCAGTTTCCCTCGACAGGGTGGGGCAGATACGCAGTATTTT. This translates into CASSFPRQGGADTQYF.

The CDR3 sequence is CASSAFSSGGTDTQYF. In DNA, the CDR3 is TGTGCCAGCAGCGCTTTCTCCAGCGGGGGCACAGATACGCAGTATTTT. The gene calls are TRBV7-9 and TRBJ2-3, with 7 nucleotides matching TRBD2. V dropped 5 bases and J dropped 1; count of bases not matched to a gene: 9. The CDR3 totals 16 residues. The germline CDR1 and CDR2 sequences are SEHNR and FQNEAQ (reference sequence).

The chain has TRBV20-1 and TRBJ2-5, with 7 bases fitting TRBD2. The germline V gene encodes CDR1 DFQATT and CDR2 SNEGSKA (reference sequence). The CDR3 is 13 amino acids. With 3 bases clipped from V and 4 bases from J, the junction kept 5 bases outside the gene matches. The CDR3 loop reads CSASSGGGETQYF. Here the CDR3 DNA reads TGCAGTGCTAGCTCGGGCGGGGGAGAGACCCAGTACTTC.

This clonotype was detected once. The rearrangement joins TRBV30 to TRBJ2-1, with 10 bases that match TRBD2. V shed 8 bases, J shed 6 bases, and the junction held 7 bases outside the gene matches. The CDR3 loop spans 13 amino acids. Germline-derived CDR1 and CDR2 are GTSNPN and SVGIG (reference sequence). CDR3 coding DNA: TGTGCCGGTGGGAGCGGGGGGGCCAATGAGCAGTTCTTC. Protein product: CAGGSGGANEQFF.

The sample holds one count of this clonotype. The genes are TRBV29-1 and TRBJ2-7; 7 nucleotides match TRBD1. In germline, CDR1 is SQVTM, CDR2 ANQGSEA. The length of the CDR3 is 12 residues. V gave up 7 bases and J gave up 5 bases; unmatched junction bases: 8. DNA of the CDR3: TGCAGCGGGGGGACAGAACCTCACGAGCAGTACTTC. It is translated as CSGGTEPHEQYF.

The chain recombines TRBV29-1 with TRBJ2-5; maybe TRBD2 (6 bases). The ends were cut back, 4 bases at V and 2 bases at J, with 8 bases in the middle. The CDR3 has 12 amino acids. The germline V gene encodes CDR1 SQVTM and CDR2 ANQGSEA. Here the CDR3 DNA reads TGCAGCGTTGGGGAGGCACAAGAGACCCAGTACTTC. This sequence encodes CSVGEAQETQYF.

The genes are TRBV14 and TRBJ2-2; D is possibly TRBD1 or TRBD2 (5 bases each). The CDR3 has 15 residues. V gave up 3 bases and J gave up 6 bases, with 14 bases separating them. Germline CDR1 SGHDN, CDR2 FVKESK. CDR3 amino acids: CASSHGTRGAGELFF. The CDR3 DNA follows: TGTGCCAGCAGCCACGGGACGAGGGGAGCCGGGGAGCTGTTTTTT.